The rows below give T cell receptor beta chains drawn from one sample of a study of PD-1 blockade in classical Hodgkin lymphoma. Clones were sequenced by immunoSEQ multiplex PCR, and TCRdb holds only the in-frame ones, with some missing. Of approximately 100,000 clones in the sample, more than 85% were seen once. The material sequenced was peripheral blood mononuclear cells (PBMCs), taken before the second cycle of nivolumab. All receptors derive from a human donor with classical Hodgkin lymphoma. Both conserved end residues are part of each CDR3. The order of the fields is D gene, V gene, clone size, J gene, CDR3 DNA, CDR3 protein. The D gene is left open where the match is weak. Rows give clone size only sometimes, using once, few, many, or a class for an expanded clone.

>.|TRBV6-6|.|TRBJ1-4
TGTGCCAGCAGTTACCCCGAGCAGGGAGGTGAAAAACTGTTTTTT
CASSYPEQGGEKLFF
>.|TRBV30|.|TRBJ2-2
TGTGCCTGGACAGTGAACACCGGGGAGCTGTTTTTT
CAWTVNTGELFF
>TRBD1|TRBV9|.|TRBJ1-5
TGTGCCAGCAGCAAAGGGCAACAGGGGATCGTTAGCAATCAGCCCCAGCATTTT
CASSKGQQGIVSNQPQHF
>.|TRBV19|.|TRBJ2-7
TGTGCCAGTAGTATAGATCTGCCCTACGAGCAGTACTTC
CASSIDLPYEQYF
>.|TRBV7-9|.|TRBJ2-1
TGTGCCAGCAGCTTAGCGCTAGGGGCAGGTAGTTTCAATGAGCAGTTCTTC
CASSLALGAGSFNEQFF
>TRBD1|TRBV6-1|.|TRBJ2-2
TGTGCCAGCAGTGCACCTCGACAGGGGTATACCGGGGAGCTGTTTTTT
CASSAPRQGYTGELFF
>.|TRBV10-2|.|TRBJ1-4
TGCGCCAGCAGTGCCACAGAACAAGGCGTGCTTCTTGAAAAACTGTTTTTT
CASSATEQGVLLEKLFF
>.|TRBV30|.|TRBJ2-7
TGTGCCTGGAGTGGTGTGGGGCCCGCCTACGAGCAGTACTTC
CAWSGVGPAYEQYF
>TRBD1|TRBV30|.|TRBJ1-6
TGTGCCGGGATGGACAGGGGTAATTCACCCCTCCACTTT
CAGMDRGNSPLHF
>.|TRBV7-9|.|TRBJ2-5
TGTGCCAGCAGCCCACTTCTGGCTATCCAAGAGACCCAGTACTTC
CASSPLLAIQETQYF
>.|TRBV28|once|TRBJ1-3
TGTGCCAGCAGACTCAGTTCTGGAAACACCATATATTTT
CASRLSSGNTIYF
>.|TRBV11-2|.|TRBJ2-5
TGTGCCAGCAGCTTAGTAGTCGGGGTCCAAGAGACCCAGTACTTC
CASSLVVGVQETQYF
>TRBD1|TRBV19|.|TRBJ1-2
TGTGCCAGTAGTTTCCACAGGGGTTCCACGAACTATGGCTACACCTTC
CASSFHRGSTNYGYTF
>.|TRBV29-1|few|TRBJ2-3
TGCAGCGTTGAAGATCTTGGTCCTACGACGCAGTATTTT
CSVEDLGPTTQYF
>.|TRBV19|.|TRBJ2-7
TGTGCCAGTAGTACCCTCCCGGGGACCTACGAGCAGTACTTC
CASSTLPGTYEQYF
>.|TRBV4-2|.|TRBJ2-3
TGTGCCAGCAGCCAAGAAGGCTGGCAGGGAGGGGGAGATACGCAGTATTTT
CASSQEGWQGGGDTQYF
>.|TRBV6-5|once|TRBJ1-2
TGTGCCAGCAGCTGGAGCCGGGAAGAAGGCTACACCTTC
CASSWSREEGYTF
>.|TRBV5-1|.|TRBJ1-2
TGCGCCAGCAGCCAACAGGCAAATAACTATGGCTACACCTTC
CASSQQANNYGYTF
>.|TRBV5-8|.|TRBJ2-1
TGTGCCAGCAGGTGGTACTACAATGAGCAGTTCTTC
CASRWYYNEQFF
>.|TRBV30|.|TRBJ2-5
TGTGCCTGGAATAGTGGGTACGATAGGACCCAGTACTTC
CAWNSGYDRTQYF
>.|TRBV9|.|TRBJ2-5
TGTGCCAGCAGCGTAGTGAAAGGAGAACAGGAAAAGACCCAGTACTTC
CASSVVKGEQEKTQYF
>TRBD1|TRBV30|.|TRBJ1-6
TGTGCCTGGGGGACAGGGGGCAGGTCACCCCTCCACTTT
CAWGTGGRSPLHF
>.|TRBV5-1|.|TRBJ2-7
TGCGCCAGCAGCTTGGGGCCAGGATCTTACGAGCAGTACTTC
CASSLGPGSYEQYF
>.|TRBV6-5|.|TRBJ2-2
TGTGCCAGCAGCCCCCGGACAGTGAACACCGGGGAGCTGTTTTTT
CASSPRTVNTGELFF
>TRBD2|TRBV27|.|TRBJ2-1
TGTGCCAGCAGTTCCGGGACTAGCGGGGGCAATGAGCAGTTCTTC
CASSSGTSGGNEQFF
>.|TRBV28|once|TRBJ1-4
TGTGCCAGCAGGACAACAGCAACCGGAAAACTGTTTTTT
CASRTTATGKLFF
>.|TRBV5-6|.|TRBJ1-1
TGTGCCAGCAGCTTAGGGGGGTCCACTGAAGCTTTCTTT
CASSLGGSTEAFF